This is a list of T cell receptor beta chains from one sample in a study of identical twins. Via MiXCR, TCRdb re-called the 5' RACE reads, giving one row per CDR3 protein. In the table there are about 520,000 distinct CDR3 sequences, approximately 22% of which are singletons. In addition, the sample was reused for a study of T cells expressing NK-cell markers.

Sequenced material: CD4+ T cells sorted from blood. The receptor source for this set is a woman under 30 in good health. Each CDR3 is given with its conserved first and last residue. D genes are given only for firm matches. Clone size is stated in some rows and not others, as once, few, many or a class when expanded.

d_call j_call v_call clone_size cdr3_nt cdr3_aa
TRBD1 TRBJ2-5 TRBV12-3/TRBV12-4 NA TGTGCCAGCAGTTTCGGGACAGGTTTTGAGACCCAGTACTTC CASSFGTGFETQYF
TRBD1 TRBJ2-1 TRBV5-5 many TGTGCCAGCAGCTCAAAACCCCCCCAGACAGGGGGCAGACGGGAGTTCTTC CASSSKPPQTGGRREFF
NA TRBJ2-6 TRBV18 once TGTGCCAGCTCACAACAGGCCTCTGGGGCCAACGTCCTGACTTTC CASSQQASGANVLTF
NA TRBJ1-2 TRBV29-1 many TGCAGCGCCCGGGACCTATATGGCTACACCTTC CSARDLYGYTF
TRBD2 TRBJ2-2 TRBV7-2 NA TGTGCCAGCAGCTTATTTAAAGGGACTAGCGACCCGCGCAGAACGAACACCGGGGAGCTGTTTTTT CASSLFKGTSDPRRTNTGELFF
NA TRBJ2-3 TRBV27 NA TGTGCCAGCAGTTTGGGTAGGGTTTCAGATACGCAGTATTTT CASSLGRVSDTQYF
TRBD2 TRBJ2-2 TRBV2 NA TGTGCCACCCTAGCGGAGTCGGGCACCGGGGAGCTGTTTTTT CATLAESGTGELFF
NA TRBJ2-5 TRBV20-1 NA TGCAGTGCTTACCTCTATGAGACCCAGTACTTC CSAYLYETQYF
TRBD2 TRBJ2-1 TRBV4-2 NA TGTGCCAGCAGCCAAGCCGGACTAGCGGGGGACGGTGAGCAGTTCTTC CASSQAGLAGDGEQFF
NA TRBJ2-7 TRBV15 NA TGTGCCACCAGCAGAGCGCCGGGACAAGACTACGAGCAGTACTTC CATSRAPGQDYEQYF
NA TRBJ2-7 TRBV7-2 few TGTGCCAGCAGCTTACACCATAGCGAGCAGTACTTC CASSLHHSEQYF
TRBD2 TRBJ2-3 TRBV12-3/TRBV12-4 few TGTGCCAGCAGTTTATCGTCTAGCGGGAATACGCAGTATTTT CASSLSSSGNTQYF
TRBD1 TRBJ1-2 TRBV20-1 few TGCAGTGCCTGTACAGGGGGCGCTTGCACCTTC CSACTGGACTF
NA TRBJ1-1 TRBV20-1 NA TGCAGTGCAAGACAGTATGAAGCTTTCTTT CSARQYEAFF
NA TRBJ1-1 TRBV10-3 few TGTGCCATCAGTGATAAACAGGGCGCCGAAGCTTTCTTT CAISDKQGAEAFF
NA TRBJ2-7 TRBV6-5 few TGTGCCAGCAGTACTATGTGGGGGAGAGCCTACGAGCAGTACTTC CASSTMWGRAYEQYF
TRBD2 TRBJ2-5 TRBV9 NA TGTGCCAGCAGCGCCGGGACTAGCGGGTGGGGGGAAGAGACCCAGTACTTC CASSAGTSGWGEETQYF
TRBD1 TRBJ1-6 TRBV7-2 few TGTGCCAGCAGCTTATGGGGGACAGGGCATAATTCACCCCTCCACTTT CASSLWGTGHNSPLHF
NA TRBJ2-7 TRBV7-3 NA TGTGCCAGCGGAAGGGGGGGGAGCTCCTACGAGCAGTACTTC CASGRGGSSYEQYF
NA TRBJ2-1 TRBV10-3 many TGTGCCATCAGTGAAAAATGGGGTGAGCAGTTCTTC CAISEKWGEQFF
TRBD1 TRBJ1-6 TRBV20-1 NA TGCAGTGCTACGAGGGGGCCCTATAATTCACCCCTCCACTTT CSATRGPYNSPLHF
NA TRBJ2-1 TRBV11-3 NA TGTGCCAGCAGCGCAGAGGGGACTCTAAGTAACAATGAGCAGTTCTTC CASSAEGTLSNNEQFF
NA TRBJ1-1 TRBV25-1 NA TGTGCCAGCAGTGAACCGGGAGGGAGTGAAGCTTTCTTT CASSEPGGSEAFF
NA TRBJ1-5 TRBV6-2/TRBV6-3 few TGTGCCAGCAGTTACCACGCCGGACAGAATCAGCCCCAGCATTTT CASSYHAGQNQPQHF
NA TRBJ2-5 TRBV24-1 NA TGTGCCACCAGTGATTCCAGGGGACCCGGGGAGACCCAGTACTTC CATSDSRGPGETQYF
TRBD1 TRBJ2-1 TRBV7-7 NA TGTGCCAGCAGCTTGGAGCCGCCCTCTCTCACAGGGGTAAATGAGCAGTTCTTC CASSLEPPSLTGVNEQFF
NA TRBJ1-6 TRBV14 few TGTGCCAGCAGCCCTGCGATGCGGTCACCCCTCCACTTT CASSPAMRSPLHF
NA TRBJ1-2 TRBV10-3 NA TGTGCCATCGTTCGAGACCCACTGCGAACCAACTATGGCTACACCTTC CAIVRDPLRTNYGYTF
TRBD1 TRBJ2-7 TRBV29-1 few TGCAGCGTGGGACAGGGGAAGGTTTACGAGCAGTACTTC CSVGQGKVYEQYF
NA TRBJ2-7 TRBV7-6 NA TGTGCCAGCAGCTCCCAGGCTAGCTACGAGCAGTACTTC CASSSQASYEQYF
NA TRBJ1-2 TRBV7-8 NA TGTGCCAGCAGCTCCTCCACGAGCTATGGCTACACCTTC CASSSSTSYGYTF
TRBD1 TRBJ2-7 TRBV12-3/TRBV12-4 few TGTGCCAGCAGTTCGGACAGGGGATTCAAGCAGTACTTC CASSSDRGFKQYF
TRBD1 TRBJ1-5 TRBV12-3/TRBV12-4 NA TGTGCCAGCAGTTCACAGGGGTCGAGCAATCAGCCCCAGCATTTT CASSSQGSSNQPQHF
TRBD2 TRBJ2-1 TRBV4-1 few TGCGCCAGCAGCCCCCCCCGGGGGGGACACTCCTACAATGAGCAGTTCTTC CASSPPRGGHSYNEQFF
TRBD2 TRBJ2-5 TRBV4-1 NA TGCGCCAGCAGCCAAGACCAACTAGCGGGGGTTGGTGAGACCCAGTACTTC CASSQDQLAGVGETQYF
TRBD2 TRBJ2-7 TRBV20-1 few TGCAGTGCTAGAGCGCCGGGACCCACTCGGGGGGACGAGCAGTACTTC CSARAPGPTRGDEQYF
NA TRBJ1-2 TRBV7-9 once TGTGCCAGCAGCTTAGGTATTCAGGGTTCGGGCTACACCTTC CASSLGIQGSGYTF
NA TRBJ2-7 TRBV19 few TGTGCCAGTACCCCACGGATAGGGTGGACCTACGAGCAGTACTTC CASTPRIGWTYEQYF
NA TRBJ1-3 TRBV9 NA TGTGCCAGCAGCGCGCCCGGGGGCCGAGTCTACGGAAACACCATATATTTT CASSAPGGRVYGNTIYF
TRBD2 TRBJ2-1 TRBV28 NA TGTGCCAGCAGTTCCCTCGGGGCGGGAGTAGGCAATGAGCAGTTCTTC CASSSLGAGVGNEQFF
TRBD1 TRBJ2-7 TRBV7-3 NA TGTGCCAGCAGCTCGGGACAGCCCCACGAGCAGTACTTC CASSSGQPHEQYF
NA TRBJ2-1 TRBV20-1 few TGCAGTGCTAGAGATTTCGACGGCGATGAGCAGTTCTTC CSARDFDGDEQFF
TRBD1 TRBJ1-2 TRBV20-1 NA TGCAGTGCTAGAGGGTCACAGGGGCACTATGGCTACACCTTC CSARGSQGHYGYTF
NA TRBJ2-1 TRBV5-4 few TGTGCCAGCAGCGGGAGAACGGTCAATGAGCAGTTCTTC CASSGRTVNEQFF
TRBD2 TRBJ2-3 TRBV10-3 many TGTGCCATCAAGGGAGGGGCAGATACGCAGTATTTT CAIKGGADTQYF
TRBD2 TRBJ2-5 TRBV3-1 few TGTGCCAGCAGCCAAGAAGCAGCGGGGTACCAAGAGACCCAGTACTTC CASSQEAAGYQETQYF
NA TRBJ2-2 TRBV6-5 few TGTGCCAGCAGTTTTCTTTCGGCCTGGACCGGGGAGCTGTTTTTT CASSFLSAWTGELFF
NA TRBJ1-2 TRBV29-1 few TGCAGCGTTGGAAGCGGCCAGATTAACTATGGCTACACCTTC CSVGSGQINYGYTF
NA TRBJ2-5 TRBV6-1 NA TGTGCCAGCCGGGACGGGGGGCCGGGCGAGACCCAGTACTTC CASRDGGPGETQYF
TRBD2 TRBJ2-5 TRBV2 few TGTGCCAGCAGTGAAGCGGGTAGCGGGGATGGGACCCAGTACTTC CASSEAGSGDGTQYF
NA TRBJ2-7 TRBV20-1 few TGCAGTGCTCCCAGCGGTGGGGAGCAGTACTTC CSAPSGGEQYF